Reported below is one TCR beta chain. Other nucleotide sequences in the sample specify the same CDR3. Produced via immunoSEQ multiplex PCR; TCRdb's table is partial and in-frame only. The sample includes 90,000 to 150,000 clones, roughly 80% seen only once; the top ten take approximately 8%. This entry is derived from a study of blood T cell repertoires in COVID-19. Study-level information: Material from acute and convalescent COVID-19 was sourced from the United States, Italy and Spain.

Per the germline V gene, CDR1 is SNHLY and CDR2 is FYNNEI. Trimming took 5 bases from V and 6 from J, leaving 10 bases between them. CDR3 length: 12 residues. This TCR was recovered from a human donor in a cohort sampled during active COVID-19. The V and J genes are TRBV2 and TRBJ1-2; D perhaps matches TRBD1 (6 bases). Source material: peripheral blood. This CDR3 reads CASSQTGHGYTF. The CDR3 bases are TGTGCCAGCAGTCAGACAGGTCATGGCTACACCTTC. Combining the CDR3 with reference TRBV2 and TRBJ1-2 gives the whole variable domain EPEVTQTPSHQVTQMGQEVILRCVPISNHLYFYWYRQILGQKVEFLVSFYNNEISEKSEIFDDQFSVERPDGSNFTLKIRSTKLEDSAMYFCASSQTGHGYTFGSGTRLTVV.